Detailed here is one T cell receptor beta chain. A few counts support this clonotype. The antigen this receptor binds is unknown. The sample holds no much larger clone one base away, and base qualities are not on file. In the paper's terms, the time point label means: patch test 3, about 24 weeks after DPC sensitization. In light of the paper, this sample's treatment or condition label describes: therapeutic diphenylcyclopropenone sensitization with weekly scalp DPC. Blood at each patch-test visit was drawn before the patch test was applied. Patients were eligible if aged 18 to 70, diagnosed with alopecia and judged suitable for DPC therapy, and pregnant patients were excluded. Total RNA was isolated from unfractionated whole blood collected in Tempus Blood RNA tubes. The protocol used for the library was RACE. The listed sequencing device is NextSeq 500. During library preparation, unique molecular identifiers were attached to individual cDNA molecules so that TCRs could be counted quantitatively and reproducibly. From each blood RNA sample, both TCR alpha and TCR beta chains were sequenced. The authors processed their data as follows. The median number of TCRs per sample was 85,000 to 100,000, ranging from about 20,000 to 750,000. V, J and CDR3 annotation of the TCR reads was performed with the Decombinator software suite. For the PS versus PT1 abundance plots, all samples were subsampled to the same number of TCRs (28,000). TCRs were defined as expanded if absent before sensitization and observed at least eight times at the 2-week time point. TCRdb applied fastp at Q25 and MiXCR to the public reads, then kept only in-frame beta chains. Every CDR3 protein is listed once, alongside the most common genes and DNA of its rows. TCRdb, rather than the study authors, made the V and J calls. The sample table holds approximately 160,000 distinct CDR3 sequences, of which around 30% were seen once. 2.1% of the sample is held by the ten biggest clonotypes.

This sample was taken from a study of human T cells and chemical hapten exposure (dated by TCRdb to the early 2020s). Concerning the study at large: For sensitization, 2% DPC in acetone was applied to a roughly 2 cm by roughly 2 cm area of upper inner arm skin. Throughout the study period of about 22 weeks, patients also received therapeutic DPC doses to the scalp every week. Patch testing on the upper back used Finn chambers containing 0.01% DPC, with scoring done after 6 days according to International Contact Dermatitis Research Group standards. The mostly female patient cohort included alopecia areata with under or over 50% scalp involvement, alopecia totalis and alopecia universalis. Libraries were pooled for sequencing, and per-sample TCR yields varied mainly because of small differences in library volumes within the pool. This study followed changes in the peripheral blood TCR repertoire in vivo during primary and secondary sensitization of alopecia patients to the hapten diphenylcyclopropenone (DPC). Blood was sampled from patients pre-sensitization (week 0) and at 2, 6 and about 24 weeks after DPC sensitization. For TCR sequencing, blood came from 25 to 35 alopecia patients at anywhere from one to four time points (pre-sensitization, 2, 6 and 24 weeks). Study-wide conclusions, independent of this receptor: Repeated subsampling changed both the strength of the expansion versus patch-test correlation and the threshold at which that correlation became significant. Because all patients had alopecia, a presumed autoimmune disease, the immune response of the patients might differ from that of healthy individuals. DPC sensitization did not change how many TCRs were above 1 in 1000 frequency, and no evidence was found of alterations in global repertoire structure. Compared with pre-sensitization or healthy control sets, expanded TCRs formed significantly more large CDR3 similarity clusters, which is consistent with antigen-driven responses. Patch test score correlated positively with the number of PT1 expanded TCRs, reaching significance at thresholds 8, 16 and 32 but not at 4.

The TCR was taken from a woman aged 18-35 years with alopecia areata. Some clones in this sample may be carry-over from other donors' samples. The source was whole blood, collected in connection with sensitization to the hapten diphenylcyclopropenone (DPC).

The CDR3 has the sequence CSARDYQGNQPQHF. The DNA is as follows: TGCAGTGCTAGAGATTATCAAGGAAATCAGCCCCAGCATTTT. This chain is built from TRBV20-1 and TRBJ1-5, with the D gene too uncertain to name. CDR1 and CDR2, per the germline V gene (reference sequence), are DFQATT and SNEGSKA. Trimming removed 0 bases from V and 4 bases from J, leaving 10 bases between the germline ends. The CDR3 numbers 14 residues from cysteine through phenylalanine. Here the CDR3 DNA is all that survives: 42 bases in frame from base 1.